The next 30 T cell receptor beta chains were all read from a single sample in a study of identical twins. Via MiXCR, TCRdb re-called the 5' RACE reads, giving one row per CDR3 protein. The table includes about 280,000 distinct CDR3 sequences, more than 6.5% detected once. The same specimen was also included in a second study, on yellow fever vaccine responses in identical twins.

Sequencing was done on a sample of memory (CD45RO+) T cells sorted from blood. The receptor source for this set is a woman under 30 in good health.

In its sample, this clonotype was seen many times. The chain recombines TRBV20-1 with TRBJ2-7; 10 bases fit TRBD1. The V and J ends lost 5 bases and 7 bases, in that order; junction bases with no gene match: 5. CDR3 size: 12 residues. CDR1 is DFQATT and CDR2 is SNEGSKA in the germline V gene (reference sequence). The CDR3 sequence is CSAPGQGIEQYV. The CDR3 bases are TGCAGTGCTCCGGGACAGGGGATTGAGCAGTACGTC.

This clonotype appeared a few times. V is TRBV6-1 and J is TRBJ1-2, with 12 bases lining up with TRBD1. The CDR3 consists of 15 residues. CDR1 and CDR2 from the germline V gene are MNHNS and SASEGT. V shed 4 bases, J shed 8 bases, and the junction held 8 bases outside the gene matches. The CDR3 reads CASSGPGQGARGYTF. The CDR3 region has the DNA TGTGCCAGCAGTGGGCCGGGACAGGGGGCGAGGGGCTACACCTTC.

This clonotype was observed many times. The chain couples TRBV20-1 to TRBJ2-1, with 10 positions matching TRBD2. CDR1 is DFQATT and CDR2 is SNEGSKA in the germline V gene (reference sequence). Losses at the gene ends were 6 bases for V and 11 bases for J; bases not matched to a gene: 7. This CDR3 has 12 residues. The CDR3 DNA is TGCAGTGCACCAGCGGGAGGGGCCCAGCAGTTCTTC. Translated, it gives CSAPAGGAQQFF.

The rearrangement uses TRBV19 and TRBJ2-3; weak D call: TRBD2 (6 bases). The CDR3 runs to 16 residues. Trimming removed 4 bases from V and 0 bases from J, with 14 bases in between. Germline assignment: CDR1 LNHDA and CDR2 SQIVND (reference sequence). Here the CDR3 reads CASSTTWRDSTDTQYF. CDR3 sequence (DNA): TGTGCCAGTAGTACCACCTGGCGGGATAGCACAGATACGCAGTATTTT.

The chain has TRBV6-5 and TRBJ2-7; weak D call: TRBD1 (5 bases). CDR3 size: 13 residues. V lost 2 bases and J 3 bases, leaving 8 bases between the germline ends. CDR1 is MNHEY, CDR2 SVGAGI, per germline. CDR3 in amino acids: CASSYTQGYEQYF. Here the CDR3 DNA reads TGTGCCAGCAGTTACACCCAGGGCTACGAGCAGTACTTC.

V usage is TRBV20-1 and J usage is TRBJ2-3; no clear D. The CDR3 is 14 residues long. Germline V gene data show CDR1 as DFQATT and CDR2 as SNEGSKA (reference sequence). Trimming removed 0 bases from V and 1 base from J, with 8 bases in between. For the CDR3, the DNA is TGCAGTGCTAGAGAACGACCCGGCACAGATACGCAGTATTTT. Translating it yields CSARERPGTDTQYF.

The chain has TRBV12-3 or TRBV12-4 and TRBJ2-1; D is perhaps TRBD1 (5 bases). V gave up 6 bases and J gave up 11 bases, with 14 bases separating them. The CDR3 contains 12 residues. The CDR3 bases are TGTGCCAGCAGCCACACCGACAGAAAGCAGTTCTTC. It translates to CASSHTDRKQFF.

This clonotype was observed at least ten times. The J gene is TRBJ1-2, the V gene TRBV7-2; unclear D gene. V shed 3 bases and J shed 6 bases, with 14 bases lying between them. Germline loops: CDR1 SGHTA, CDR2 FQGNSA. The CDR3 loop spans 14 amino acids. As DNA, the CDR3 is TGTGCCAGCAGCTTTTTTCCGGAGTCAAATGGCTACACCTTC. Translated, it gives CASSFFPESNGYTF.

The rearrangement uses TRBV12-3 or TRBV12-4 and TRBJ1-5; 9 bases are shared with TRBD1. With V trimmed by 1 base and J by 4 bases, 5 bases remained unmatched. The CDR3 has 16 residues. CDR3: CASSLGLGQGNQPQHF. CDR3 DNA: TGTGCCAGCAGTTTAGGCCTGGGACAGGGTAATCAGCCCCAGCATTTT.

In this sample, this clonotype turned up many times. This chain links TRBV10-3 with TRBJ1-5; 9 bases map to TRBD1. The CDR3 runs to 12 residues. Per the germline V gene, CDR1 is ENHRY and CDR2 is SYGVKD. With 8 bases clipped from V and 4 bases from J, the junction kept 0 bases outside the gene matches. CDR3: CAIGQGNQPQHF. Here the CDR3 DNA reads TGTGCCATCGGACAGGGGAATCAGCCCCAGCATTTT.

The chain uses TRBV5-1 and TRBJ1-1; TRBD1 matches 7 bases. In germline, CDR1 is SGHRS, CDR2 YFSETQ. The CDR3 spans 15 residues. V lost 4 bases and J lost 7; bases outside the gene matches: 13. CDR3 bases: TGCGCCAGCAGCATTGACAGGGACCCATTTTTTGAAGCTTTCTTT. It translates to CASSIDRDPFFEAFF. Looking up the rest from reference TRBV5-1 and TRBJ1-1 gives the full variable domain: KAGVTQTPRYLIKTRGQQVTLSCSPISGHRSVSWYQQTPGQGLQFLFEYFSETQRNKGNFPGRFSGRQFSNSRSEMNVSTLELGDSALYLCASSIDRDPFFEAFFGQGTRLTVV.

The chain uses TRBV15 and TRBJ1-2, with D possibly TRBD1 on 5 matching bases. Trimming cost V 5 bases and J 7 bases, with 14 bases left between them. CDR3 length: 13 residues. CDR1 is LNHNV, CDR2 YYDKDF, per germline (reference sequence). The CDR3: CATSPTGVGGYTF. The CDR3 nucleotides are TGTGCCACCAGCCCAACGGGGGTGGGTGGCTACACCTTC.

This clonotype was found a few times. The CDR3 sequence: CASSKQGDYGYTF. The CDR3 DNA sequence: TGCGCCAGCAGTAAACAGGGCGACTATGGCTACACCTTC. The chain recombines TRBV10-2 with TRBJ1-2, with a weak D call TRBD1 (6 bases). The germline gives CDR1 WSHSY, CDR2 SAAADI. The CDR3 runs to 13 residues. Trimming took off 5 bases at V and 3 bases at J, with 10 bases between the two ends.

This clonotype was detected ten times or more. This chain connects TRBV25-1 to TRBJ2-3; 13 bases map to TRBD2. V lost 3 bases and J lost 7; bases outside the gene matches: 4. CDR1 is MGHDK and CDR2 is SYGVNS in the germline V gene. This CDR3 has 15 amino acids. The CDR3 reads CASSDSGTSGNTQYF. The CDR3 DNA reads as TGTGCCAGCAGTGACTCCGGGACTAGCGGGAATACGCAGTATTTT.

V usage is TRBV18 and J usage is TRBJ2-1; D gene ambiguous. There are 14 residues in the CDR3. Germline V gene lookup returns CDR1 KGHSH and CDR2 LQKENI. Trimming cost V 2 bases and J 7 bases, with 12 bases left between them. The CDR3 DNA is TGTGCCAGCTCACCAGGCGGCCAGCCTAATGAGCAGTTCTTC. It codes for CASSPGGQPNEQFF.

This clonotype has at least ten counts. J is TRBJ2-1 and V is TRBV5-1, with 11 bases lining up with TRBD1. There are 19 residues in the CDR3. Germline assignment: CDR1 SGHRS and CDR2 YFSETQ. After removal of 5 bases from V and 7 bases from J, the junction contained 20 bases not matched to a gene. The CDR3 nucleotides read TGCGCCAGCAGGCTATTCCTCGGACAGGGGGCTGGTTGGGGGAATGAGCAGTTCTTC. This encodes CASRLFLGQGAGWGNEQFF.

This clonotype showed up just a few times. The chain joins TRBV20-1 to TRBJ2-1; 7 positions match TRBD2. Trimming cost V 3 bases and J 8 bases; bases outside gene matches: 7. CDR1 and CDR2 from the germline V gene are DFQATT and SNEGSKA (reference sequence). There are 13 residues in the CDR3. CDR3 in amino acids: CSARVGGEDEQFF. In DNA, the CDR3 is TGCAGTGCTAGGGTTGGGGGGGAGGATGAGCAGTTCTTC.

This clonotype has just a few counts. V gene TRBV3-1 combines with J gene TRBJ2-3, with D perhaps TRBD2 (6 bases). The CDR3 contains 18 residues. Germline CDR1 and CDR2: LGHDT and YNNKEL (reference sequence). The ends were cut back, 1 base at V and 2 bases at J, with 19 bases in the middle. This chain's CDR3 is CASSQARDFLPITDTQYF. The CDR3 DNA sequence: TGTGCCAGCAGCCAAGCCCGGGACTTCCTTCCTATCACAGATACGCAGTATTTT.

In this sample, this clonotype turned up a few times. This sequence joins TRBV2 and TRBJ1-1; TRBD1 aligns across 9 bases. V shed 1 base and J 7 bases; nucleotides not matched to a gene: 1. Germline V gives CDR1 SNHLY, CDR2 FYNNEI. The CDR3 totals 13 residues. The CDR3 sequence: CASSEEGQGEAFF. As DNA, the CDR3 is TGTGCCAGCAGTGAAGAGGGACAGGGTGAAGCTTTCTTT.

The chain employs TRBV6-1 and TRBJ2-1, with 9 bases fitting TRBD2. The CDR3 is made up of 17 amino acids. The J segment lost 8 bases and the V segment lost 8 bases, leaving 19 bases of the junction unmatched. CDR1 is MNHNS and CDR2 is SASEGT in the germline V gene. Here the CDR3 DNA reads TGTGCCAGCGTGGGGGGAATAGCGGGAGAAGGTTTAGATGAGCAGTTCTTC. Encoded protein: CASVGGIAGEGLDEQFF.

The rearrangement uses TRBV4-1 and TRBJ1-2; 9 positions match TRBD1. The J segment lost 2 bases and the V segment lost 0 bases, leaving 4 bases of the junction unmatched. CDR1 is MGHRA, CDR2 YSYEKL, per germline. The CDR3 contains 16 residues. CDR3 loop: CASSQDGTGTNYGYTF. The CDR3, as DNA: TGCGCCAGCAGCCAAGATGGGACAGGGACCAACTATGGCTACACCTTC.

This clonotype has just a few counts. The chain's CDR3 is CASSKEQGNEQYF. CDR3 DNA sequence: TGTGCCAGCTCGAAAGAACAGGGAAACGAGCAGTACTTC. V usage is TRBV18 and J usage is TRBJ2-7; the D gene is possibly TRBD1 (6 bases). In germline, CDR1 is KGHSH, CDR2 LQKENI. Deletions cut 6 bases from V and 5 bases from J, with 14 bases between. CDR3 length equals 13 residues.

This clonotype was found a few times. The chain uses TRBV14 and TRBJ1-6, with a possible D match to TRBD1 (5 bases). CDR1 is SGHDN, CDR2 FVKESK, per germline. CDR3 length equals 19 residues. V was trimmed by 1 base and J by 0 bases, leaving 16 bases between them. For the CDR3, the DNA is TGTGCCAGCAGCCAAGTTTCCTGGGACGTCAGCTCCTATAATTCACCCCTCCACTTT. It codes for CASSQVSWDVSSYNSPLHF.

This clonotype was seen a single time. Here the CDR3 reads CASSHVRANVLTF. The DNA for the CDR3 is TGTGCCAGCAGCCATGTAAGAGCCAACGTCCTGACTTTC. The chain recombines TRBV9 with TRBJ2-6; D not certain. This CDR3 has 13 amino acids. Trimming cost V 4 bases and J 7 bases, with 9 bases left between them. Germline CDR1 and CDR2: SGDLS and YYNGEE.

This chain connects TRBV15 to TRBJ2-1; no reliable D call. The CDR3 totals 16 residues. Germline CDR1 LNHNV, CDR2 YYDKDF (reference sequence). Trimming took 0 bases from V and 0 from J, leaving 9 bases between them. In DNA, the CDR3 is TGTGCCACCAGCAGAGATCGGCTGAGCTCCTACAATGAGCAGTTCTTC. The encoded protein is CATSRDRLSSYNEQFF.

The J gene is TRBJ2-7, the V gene TRBV2, with TRBD1 matching 8 bases. The V segment lost 8 bases and the J segment 7 bases; nucleotides outside the gene matches: 7. The CDR3 loop spans 12 amino acids. CDR1 SNHLY and CDR2 FYNNEI come from the germline V gene. The CDR3 protein is CASRQGLGEQYV. CDR3 bases: TGTGCCAGCCGACAGGGGTTGGGGGAGCAGTACGTC.

This sequence joins TRBV20-1 and TRBJ2-1, with D maybe TRBD1 (7 bases). Germline CDR1 reads DFQATT; CDR2 reads SNEGSKA (reference sequence). The CDR3 is made up of 14 amino acids. V dropped 6 bases and J dropped 9 bases, with 21 bases sitting between them. The CDR3 sequence: CSALPIDRDFEQFF. CDR3 bases: TGCAGTGCCCTTCCCATCGACAGGGACTTTGAGCAGTTCTTC.

This rearrangement joins TRBV3-1 to TRBJ1-4; D ambiguous. V was clipped by 0 bases and J by 0 bases, with 8 bases between them. There are 16 residues in the CDR3. Germline V gene data show CDR1 as LGHDT and CDR2 as YNNKEL (reference sequence). The DNA of the CDR3 is TGTGCCAGCAGCCAAGAGTCCTTTGCAACTAATGAAAAACTGTTTTTT. Its protein product is CASSQESFATNEKLFF. The full variable domain, with the rest looked up from reference TRBV3-1 and TRBJ1-4, is DTAVSQTPKYLVTQMGNDKSIKCEQNLGHDTMYWYKQDSKKFLKIMFSYNNKELIINETVPNRFSPKSPDKAHLNLHINSLELGDSAVYFCASSQESFATNEKLFFGSGTQLSVL.

Only a few counts were recorded for this clonotype. The chain joins TRBV14 to TRBJ2-7, with D possibly being TRBD1 or TRBD2 (5 bases each). Germline V CDR1 and CDR2: SGHDN, FVKESK. The V and J ends lost 0 bases and 7 bases respectively, with 7 bases between them. This CDR3 is 12 amino acids long. The CDR3 spells CASSQDWGEQYV. The CDR3 DNA is TGTGCCAGCAGCCAAGATTGGGGGGAGCAGTACGTC.

The chain has TRBV11-2 and TRBJ2-7; D is ambiguous. V was shortened by 2 bases and J by 7 bases, with 12 bases between the two germline ends. Germline-derived CDR1 and CDR2 are SGHAT and FQNNGV. This CDR3 is 13 amino acids long. This CDR3 reads CASSLLSGPEQYF. CDR3 in DNA: TGTGCCAGCAGCTTACTCTCCGGGCCGGAGCAGTACTTC. Full variable domain (rest looked up from reference TRBV11-2 and TRBJ2-7): EAGVAQSPRYKIIEKRQSVAFWCNPISGHATLYWYQQILGQGPKLLIQFQNNGVVDDSQLPKDRFSAERLKGVDSTLKIQPAKLEDSAVYLCASSLLSGPEQYFGPGTRLTVT.